These 26 T cell receptor beta chains were all obtained from the same sample, sequenced in a study of shared clonotypes between healthy human individuals. The protocol was immunoSEQ multiplex PCR, while the TCRdb copy is restricted to in-frame clones and leaves out a portion. The sample holds approximately 2.5 million clones, roughly 92% seen once. The sequenced material came from naive CD4+ T cells sorted from blood. Subset of the sample: CD45RA+ positively selected. The receptor source for this set is a man younger than 30 in good health.

The J gene is TRBJ1-1, the V gene TRBV29-1; 7 positions match TRBD1. Trimming took 4 bases from V and 4 from J; bases not matched to a gene: 6. Germline-derived CDR1 and CDR2 are SQVTM and ANQGSEA. This CDR3 has 13 residues. The CDR3: CSVGKGALTEAFF. Written as DNA, the CDR3 is TGCAGCGTTGGAAAGGGGGCGCTCACTGAAGCTTTCTTT.

This clone was seen a few times. This chain uses TRBV28 with TRBJ1-2, with 7 bases aligning to TRBD1. This CDR3 has 12 residues. The germline CDR1 and CDR2 sequences are MDHEN and SYDVKM. V lost 5 bases, J lost 8 bases, and 5 bases stayed unmatched. CDR3 DNA sequence: TGTGCCAGCAGTACCCGGACAGGAGGCTACACCTTC. Its protein product is CASSTRTGGYTF.

V gene TRBV7-9 combines with J gene TRBJ1-5, with TRBD1 identical over 9 bases. Per the germline V gene, CDR1 is SEHNR and CDR2 is FQNEAQ (reference sequence). With V trimmed by 4 bases and J by 5 bases, 6 bases remained unmatched. The CDR3 sequence is 15 residues long. The CDR3 coding sequence is TGTGCCAGCAGCTGGGGGACAGGGTTGCATCAGCCCCAGCATTTT. Translation: CASSWGTGLHQPQHF.

A word on this clone: The same CDR3 arises from other DNA sequences in this sample as well. The genes are TRBV29-1 and TRBJ2-7; D perhaps matches TRBD1 (6 bases). V lost 4 bases, J lost 4 bases, and 8 bases lay in between. CDR1 is SQVTM and CDR2 is ANQGSEA in the germline V gene. There are 11 residues in the CDR3. The CDR3 sequence is CSVGQEYEQYF. The CDR3 bases are TGCAGCGTTGGACAGGAGTACGAGCAGTACTTC.

This chain joins TRBV5-1 and TRBJ2-7; a possible D gene is TRBD2 (5 bases). CDR1 and CDR2 from the germline V gene are SGHRS and YFSETQ. Trimming took 4 bases from V and 3 from J, leaving 17 bases between them. The CDR3 length is 15 residues. The CDR3 protein is CASSRRRRENYEQYF. CDR3 nucleotide sequence: TGCGCCAGCAGCCGTCGCCGCCGGGAAAACTACGAGCAGTACTTC.

The CDR3 here is CASSWGAGELFF. The CDR3 DNA is TGTGCCAGCAGCTGGGGGGCCGGGGAGCTGTTTTTT. J is TRBJ2-2 and V is TRBV7-9, with D possibly matching TRBD2 (6 bases). The germline V gene encodes CDR1 SEHNR and CDR2 FQNEAQ (reference sequence). V lost 4 bases to trimming and J lost 6 bases, with 6 bases between them. CDR3 length: 12 amino acids.

The chain couples TRBV28 to TRBJ2-7, with a possible D match to TRBD1 (6 bases). This CDR3 spans 18 amino acids. Germline V gives CDR1 MDHEN, CDR2 SYDVKM. V gave up 6 bases and J gave up 3 bases, with 27 bases separating them. CDR3 sequence reads: CASRPQGQGDRSLYEQYF. The CDR3 nucleotides read TGTGCCAGCAGACCCCAGGGGCAGGGAGACCGCAGCCTCTACGAGCAGTACTTC.

The genes are TRBV9 and TRBJ2-7; TRBD2 matches at 8 bases. Germline lookup yields CDR1 SGDLS and CDR2 YYNGEE. The V gene end was trimmed by 2 bases and the J gene end by 3 bases; junction bases not matched to a gene: 7. CDR3 length equals 15 residues. CDR3 DNA: TGTGCCAGCAGCGTTAGCGGGAAGGTGGGCTACGAGCAGTACTTC. This gives the protein CASSVSGKVGYEQYF.

The chain uses TRBV4-3 and TRBJ1-4; no clear D gene. V dropped 0 bases and J dropped 0 bases, with 11 bases sitting between them. This CDR3 has 17 residues. The V gene's germline CDR1 is LGHNA and CDR2 YSLEER. The CDR3 bases are TGCGCCAGCAGCCAAGATTCCGAGGGAGCAACTAATGAAAAACTGTTTTTT. It codes for CASSQDSEGATNEKLFF.

A remark on this clone: This sample also contains other DNA sequences that code for the same CDR3. The chain links TRBV5-1 to TRBJ2-3; D uncertain. With 2 bases removed from V and 1 base from J, the gap between germline ends came to 5 bases. The CDR3 has 13 amino acids. The V gene's germline CDR1 is SGHRS and CDR2 YFSETQ. The CDR3: CASSLRGTDTQYF. The CDR3 DNA is TGCGCCAGCAGCTTACGGGGCACAGATACGCAGTATTTT.

V gene TRBV7-2 combines with J gene TRBJ1-1; weak D call: TRBD1 (6 bases). The CDR3 totals 14 residues. The V end lost 3 bases, the J end lost 5 bases, and 13 bases lay between the germline ends. Germline CDR1 SGHTA, CDR2 FQGNSA. The CDR3 DNA sequence: TGTGCCAGCAGCTTGTACAGGGTTGGGACTGAAGCTTTCTTT. Amino acid sequence: CASSLYRVGTEAFF.

The genes are TRBV10-3 and TRBJ2-7; D is perhaps TRBD2 (5 bases). Germline CDR1 is ENHRY and CDR2 is SYGVKD. This CDR3 spans 14 amino acids. V shed 7 bases and J shed 0 bases, with 13 bases lying between them. The CDR3 DNA is TGTGCCATCACAGCCGGGGAGATCTCCTACGAGCAGTACTTC. It codes for CAITAGEISYEQYF.

This clone appeared a single time. The gene calls are TRBV5-5 and TRBJ1-2, with no clear D. This CDR3 has 13 amino acids. CDR1 SGHKS and CDR2 YYEKEE come from the germline V gene (reference sequence). The germline V and J ends were trimmed by 2 bases and 2 bases, with 7 bases remaining between them. CDR3 loop: CASSFSPNYGYTF. The CDR3 region has the DNA TGTGCCAGCAGCTTCTCCCCGAACTATGGCTACACCTTC.

The J gene is TRBJ1-1, the V gene TRBV19, with D maybe TRBD1 (5 bases). V lost 11 bases and J 0 bases, leaving 16 bases between the germline ends. Germline lookup yields CDR1 LNHDA and CDR2 SQIVND (reference sequence). This CDR3 spans 14 amino acids. CDR3 residues: CASRRAGLNTEAFF. The CDR3 bases are TGTGCCTCGAGGCGGGCAGGGTTGAACACTGAAGCTTTCTTT.

The chain carries TRBV6-6 and TRBJ1-5; 9 bases align to TRBD1. CDR1 and CDR2 from the germline V gene are MNHNY and SVGAGI (reference sequence). CDR3 size: 15 residues. Trimming at V came to 4 bases and at J to 5 bases, leaving 6 bases not matched to a gene. The CDR3 coding sequence is TGTGCCAGCAGTTCGGTTCGACAGGGGGATCAGCCCCAGCATTTT. It codes for CASSSVRQGDQPQHF.

V gene TRBV2 combines with J gene TRBJ2-7; the D is unclear. The CDR3 is made up of 15 amino acids. The germline CDR1 and CDR2 sequences are SNHLY and FYNNEI. V was shortened by 5 bases and J by 0 bases, with 14 bases between the two germline ends. The CDR3 nucleotides are TGTGCCAGCAGTCCCGGGTATGGGATCTCCTACGAGCAGTACTTC. Its translation is CASSPGYGISYEQYF.

The chain uses TRBV6-5 and TRBJ1-1; 9 positions match TRBD1. V was pared by 4 bases and J by 11 bases, with 17 bases of the junction left unmatched. This CDR3 spans 16 amino acids. Germline CDR1 and CDR2: MNHEY and SVGAGI. The CDR3 protein is CASSSGPGQGFLRAFF. CDR3 coding DNA: TGTGCCAGCAGTTCAGGACCGGGACAGGGATTCCTGCGGGCTTTCTTT.

The chain combines TRBV2 with TRBJ2-7; 7 bases match TRBD1. The junction had 13 bases not matched to a gene; V was cut back by 10 bases and J by 1 base. CDR3 size: 15 residues. Germline V CDR1 and CDR2: SNHLY, FYNNEI. CDR3 sequence: CATALRQGKSYEQYF. CDR3 nucleotide sequence: TGTGCCACAGCACTGAGACAGGGCAAATCCTACGAGCAGTACTTC. The whole variable domain, filled in from reference TRBV2 and TRBJ2-7, reads EPEVTQTPSHQVTQMGQEVILRCVPISNHLYFYWYRQILGQKVEFLVSFYNNEISEKSEIFDDQFSVERPDGSNFTLKIRSTKLEDSAMYFCATALRQGKSYEQYFGPGTRLTVT.

The chain links TRBV7-2 to TRBJ1-4; 8 bases line up with TRBD1. J lost 3 bases, V lost 2 bases, and 2 bases had no gene match. The CDR3 is made up of 15 amino acids. Per germline, CDR1 SGHTA and CDR2 FQGNSA. For the CDR3, the DNA is TGTGCCAGCAGCTTATGGACAGGGTCTAATGAAAAACTGTTTTTT. It specifies CASSLWTGSNEKLFF.

The chain employs TRBV4-2 and TRBJ1-2; 7 bases match TRBD1. From germline, CDR1 is LGHNA and CDR2 YNFKEQ. The CDR3 loop spans 15 amino acids. V shed 3 bases and J 6 bases; nucleotides not matched to a gene: 10. CDR3 in amino acids: CASSQEASQGDGYTF. The CDR3 DNA reads as TGTGCCAGCAGCCAGGAGGCGAGTCAGGGGGATGGCTACACCTTC.

In the case of this clone: Other DNA sequences in this sample translate to the same CDR3. V is TRBV18 and J is TRBJ2-3; 12 bases match TRBD2. Germline CDR1 is KGHSH and CDR2 is LQKENI. This CDR3 comprises 15 residues. The V gene end was trimmed by 2 bases and the J gene end by 3 bases; junction bases not matched to a gene: 0. The CDR3 nucleotides are TGTGCCAGCTCACCAGGGACTAGCGGGACAGATACGCAGTATTTT. Translated: CASSPGTSGTDTQYF.

The J gene is TRBJ2-1, the V gene TRBV29-1; perhaps TRBD2 as D (6 bases). With 4 bases removed from V and 10 bases from J, the gap between germline ends came to 14 bases. The CDR3 has 12 residues. Germline CDR1 SQVTM, CDR2 ANQGSEA. CDR3 protein: CSVGRETMEQFF. CDR3 coding DNA: TGCAGCGTTGGACGGGAGACAATGGAGCAGTTCTTC.

The chain recombines TRBV11-2 with TRBJ1-3, with TRBD1 as a possible D gene (6 bases). The CDR3 is 15 residues long. Germline CDR1 is SGHAT and CDR2 is FQNNGV. V was shortened by 7 bases and J by 4 bases, with 17 bases between the two germline ends. This CDR3 reads CASTSPEGGGNTIYF. In DNA form, the CDR3 reads TGTGCCAGCACCTCACCCGAGGGGGGCGGAAACACCATATATTTT.

The gene calls are TRBV30 and TRBJ1-1; D unclear. The V and J ends lost 5 bases and 1 base respectively, with 8 bases between them. Germline V gene lookup returns CDR1 GTSNPN and CDR2 SVGIG (reference sequence). The CDR3 has 12 residues. The CDR3 reads CAWERGNTEAFF. The CDR3 coding sequence is TGTGCCTGGGAGCGGGGGAACACTGAAGCTTTCTTT.

The J gene is TRBJ1-1, the V gene TRBV7-9; D is uncertain. V lost 4 bases to trimming and J lost 3 bases, with 12 bases between them. This CDR3 has 14 amino acids. Per the germline V gene, CDR1 is SEHNR and CDR2 is FQNEAQ (reference sequence). The CDR3 DNA reads TGTGCCAGCAGCTCGAGGGCCTTGGACACTGAAGCTTTCTTT. Translation: CASSSRALDTEAFF.

This clone is a singleton in its sample. This chain uses TRBV5-1 with TRBJ2-5; 7 bases are a match to TRBD1. After removal of 7 bases from V and 7 bases from J, the junction contained 10 bases not matched to a gene. Germline CDR1 SGHRS, CDR2 YFSETQ. The CDR3 is made up of 13 amino acids. CDR3 sequence (DNA): TGCGCCAGCGAGGGTACAGGGGAAGTGACCCAGTACTTC. The encoded protein is CASEGTGEVTQYF. Full variable domain (outside the CDR3, taken from reference TRBV5-1 and TRBJ2-5): KAGVTQTPRYLIKTRGQQVTLSCSPISGHRSVSWYQQTPGQGLQFLFEYFSETQRNKGNFPGRFSGRQFSNSRSEMNVSTLELGDSALYLCASEGTGEVTQYFGPGTRLLVL.